Listed below are T cell receptor beta chains from one sample, sequenced in a study of blood T cell repertoires in COVID-19. Sequencing was performed with immunoSEQ multiplex PCR; in TCRdb, only in-frame clones are kept and a portion is missing. Of tens of thousands of clones listed, 85% were seen once; the top ten hold about 12%. Material: peripheral blood. The receptors shown here come from a woman in her seventies in a cohort sampled during active COVID-19. The CDR3 runs from the conserved cysteine through the conserved F or W. The D gene is left open where the match is weak. A clone size is listed for some rows: how often the clone was seen (once, few, many), or a class if it is expanded.

clone size,D gene,J gene,V gene,CDR3 protein,CDR3 DNA
-,TRBD2,TRBJ2-3,TRBV18,CASSPPGGRASGDTQYF,TGTGCCAGCTCACCACCGGGCGGGAGGGCCTCCGGGGATACGCAGTATTTT
-,-,TRBJ2-5,TRBV4-1,CASSQDTGHQETQYF,TGCGCCAGCAGCCAAGATACAGGGCACCAAGAGACCCAGTACTTC
-,TRBD2,TRBJ2-1,TRBV19,CASSTLAVVRNEQFF,TGTGCCAGTAGTACCCTAGCGGTCGTAAGGAATGAGCAGTTCTTC
-,TRBD2,TRBJ2-5,TRBV6-5,CASSYTSGLTQETQYF,TGTGCCAGCAGTTACACGTCGGGACTAACACAAGAGACCCAGTACTTC
-,TRBD1,TRBJ1-1,TRBV28,CASSIGTGWTEAFF,TGTGCCAGCAGTATCGGGACAGGGTGGACTGAAGCTTTCTTT
-,TRBD1,TRBJ2-6,TRBV7-9,CASSSEPGQGYTGANVLTF,TGTGCCAGCAGCTCAGAACCGGGACAGGGGTATACTGGGGCCAACGTCCTGACTTTC
-,-,TRBJ1-2,TRBV27,CASGVPGLTYGYTF,TGTGCCAGCGGAGTCCCGGGGTTAACCTATGGCTACACCTTC
-,TRBD1,TRBJ2-4,TRBV6-1,CASSEAGQGAPNVAKNIQYF,TGTGCCAGCAGTGAAGCGGGACAGGGGGCACCCAACGTGGCCAAAAACATTCAGTACTTC
-,-,TRBJ1-6,TRBV28,CASSLQGVGSPLHF,TGTGCCAGCAGTTTACAAGGGGTCGGTTCACCCCTCCACTTT
-,-,TRBJ1-5,TRBV19,CASSIPLQGIQPQHF,TGTGCCAGTAGTATTCCGTTACAGGGAATCCAGCCCCAGCATTTT
-,TRBD1,TRBJ2-6,TRBV19,CASSIDGQGKGSGANVLTF,TGTGCCAGTAGTATAGATGGACAGGGCAAGGGCTCTGGGGCCAACGTCCTGACTTTC
-,-,TRBJ1-6,TRBV6-1,CASSGHEGNSYNSPLHF,TGTGCCAGCAGTGGTCACGAGGGAAACTCCTATAATTCACCCCTCCACTTT
-,TRBD2,TRBJ2-7,TRBV3-1/TRBV3-2,CASTPREGRYEQYF,TGTGCCAGCACCCCCCGGGAGGGCCGATACGAGCAGTACTTC
-,-,TRBJ2-1,TRBV5-8,CASSLDQGTYNEQFF,TGTGCCAGCAGCTTGGATCAGGGGACATACAATGAGCAGTTCTTC
few,-,TRBJ1-2,TRBV28,CASSLYGGANGYTF,TGTGCCAGCAGTTTATACGGGGGAGCGAACGGCTACACCTTC
-,TRBD1,TRBJ1-6,TRBV11-2,CASSLDAQGTHSPLHF,TGTGCCAGCAGCTTAGATGCACAGGGGACCCATTCACCCCTCCACTTT
-,TRBD2,TRBJ2-3,TRBV5-1,CASSELLAGDIDTQYF,TGCGCCAGCAGCGAGCTCCTAGCGGGAGATATAGATACGCAGTATTTT
-,-,TRBJ1-1,TRBV18,CASSPRALGGLGTEAFF,TGTGCCAGCTCACCAAGAGCCCTCGGAGGGTTGGGCACTGAAGCTTTCTTT
few,-,TRBJ2-7,TRBV6-1,CASSDPFAGEQYF,TGTGCCAGCAGTGACCCCTTCGCGGGCGAGCAGTACTTC
-,TRBD2,TRBJ2-7,TRBV18,CASSPASGSSYEQYF,TGTGCCAGCTCACCAGCTAGCGGGAGCTCCTACGAGCAGTACTTC
-,-,TRBJ1-3,TRBV5-1,CASSLTGNGNTIYF,TGCGCCAGCAGCTTGACAGGGAATGGAAACACCATATATTTT
few,-,TRBJ2-7,TRBV11-2,CASSSNYEQYF,TGTGCCAGCAGCTCAAATTACGAGCAGTACTTC
-,TRBD1,TRBJ1-1,TRBV28,CASSLPTGIPMNTEAFF,TGTGCCAGCAGTTTACCGACAGGGATCCCCATGAACACTGAAGCTTTCTTT
few,-,TRBJ2-7,TRBV5-1,CASSFGLGDEQYF,TGCGCCAGCAGCTTCGGACTGGGCGACGAGCAGTACTTC
-,TRBD1,TRBJ2-5,TRBV7-6,CASSSQGAGRLETQYF,TGTGCCAGCAGCTCGCAGGGGGCAGGCAGATTAGAGACCCAGTACTTC
-,TRBD1,TRBJ1-1,TRBV6-5,CASSYTGQGLTEAFF,TGTGCCAGCAGTTACACTGGACAGGGGCTAACTGAAGCTTTCTTT
-,-,TRBJ1-2,TRBV3-1/TRBV3-2,CASSQDLGASLYGYTF,TGTGCCAGCAGCCAAGATTTGGGGGCTAGCCTCTATGGCTACACCTTC
-,-,TRBJ2-4,TRBV5-4,CASSPAPVAPGDIQYF,TGTGCCAGCAGCCCTGCGCCAGTAGCACCAGGGGACATTCAGTACTTC
-,-,TRBJ1-4,TRBV5-4,CASSLAGGTNEKLFF,TGTGCCAGCAGCTTGGCCGGGGGTACTAATGAAAAACTGTTTTTT